This TCR beta chain was sequenced for a study of blood T cell repertoires in COVID-19. Whole-study context: Spain, Italy and the United States supplied samples that represented acute and convalescent COVID-19. The analysed material was cDNA or gDNA that came from T cells, B-cell-depleted T cells, or PBMCs.

Per the study methods: Estimated nucleated cell counts came from reference gene primer amplification. Here immunoSEQ multiplex PCR was the method, and the copy in TCRdb shows in-frame clones only, minus some. For V, J and clone size, that table is used; D and trimming come from the DNA. The repertoire holds fewer than 65,000 clones, about 85% seen once, with 6.5% in the top ten. J lost 1 base, V lost 3 bases, and 1 base had no gene match. Germline V gives CDR1 MDHEN, CDR2 SYDVKM. The CDR3 consists of 14 residues. With respect to this clone: A much larger clone differs by one base, so this may be a read error. Other nucleotide sequences from this sample produce the same CDR3.

The chain uses TRBV28 and TRBJ2-3; the match to TRBD2 covers 7 bases. Sequencing used peripheral blood. This TCR came from a man aged 55 to 70 with acute or convalescent COVID-19. CDR3 in amino acids: CASSFLAGTDTQYF. The CDR3 nucleotides are TGTGCCAGCAGTTTCCTAGCGGGCACAGATACGCAGTATTTT.